The 27 T cell receptor beta chains listed next were all sequenced from one sample in a study of cytomegalovirus exposure and HLA in healthy donors. Amplification used 60 Vbeta primers and 13 Jbeta primers. Some clones are missing from TCRdb's copy, which holds only in-frame ones; the method was immunoSEQ multiplex PCR. The sample shows 150,000 or so clones, around 80% of them seen only once. The sequenced sample was PBMCs. The source is a man aged 50-59 years in good health and CMV-seronegative.

This chain uses TRBV6-5 with TRBJ2-2, with D possibly being TRBD1 (6 bases). The ends were cut back, 0 bases at V and 2 bases at J, with 10 bases in the middle. This CDR3 is 16 amino acids long. CDR1 is MNHEY, CDR2 SVGAGI, per germline. CDR3 nucleotide sequence: TGTGCCAGCAGTTACTCGACGGGACATAACACCGGGGAGCTGTTTTTT. This codes for CASSYSTGHNTGELFF.

This sequence joins TRBV9 and TRBJ2-2; 9 positions agree with TRBD2. Trimming took 5 bases from V and 4 from J; bases not matched to a gene: 9. The CDR3 has 16 amino acids. CDR1 SGDLS and CDR2 YYNGEE come from the germline V gene. The CDR3 DNA sequence: TGTGCCAGCAGGCCCGAGCGGGGGGTAAGCACCGGGGAGCTGTTTTTT. Translation: CASRPERGVSTGELFF.

The V and J genes are TRBV19 and TRBJ2-7; 9 nucleotides match TRBD1. The CDR3 is 14 residues long. V lost 5 bases and J lost 4; bases outside the gene matches: 6. The germline CDR1 and CDR2 sequences are LNHDA and SQIVND (reference sequence). CDR3 in amino acids: CASSSGTGPYEQYF. The CDR3, as DNA: TGTGCCAGTAGTTCCGGGACAGGGCCTTACGAGCAGTACTTC.

The gene calls are TRBV7-9 and TRBJ2-1; TRBD1 matches at 7 bases. The CDR3 contains 14 residues. In germline, CDR1 is SEHNR, CDR2 FQNEAQ (reference sequence). Losses at the gene ends were 1 base for V and 6 bases for J; bases not matched to a gene: 3. CDR3 nucleotides: TGTGCCAGCAGCTTAGGAGGGGACAGCAATGAGCAGTTCTTC. Translating gives CASSLGGDSNEQFF.

The rearrangement uses TRBV7-9 and TRBJ1-5, with D hard to call. V dropped 1 base and J dropped 4 bases, with 11 bases sitting between them. Germline V gives CDR1 SEHNR, CDR2 FQNEAQ (reference sequence). The CDR3 spans 15 residues. DNA for the CDR3: TGTGCCAGCAGCTTAGGGGGAGATCCGAATCAGCCCCAGCATTTT. This sequence encodes CASSLGGDPNQPQHF.

For the CDR3, the DNA is TGCGCCAGCAGCTTACAGGGTAATAATGAAAAACTGTTTTTT. It yields the protein CASSLQGNNEKLFF. The V call is TRBV5-1, the J call TRBJ1-4, with D possibly being TRBD1 (6 bases). V lost 2 bases to trimming and J lost 4 bases, with 9 bases between them. This CDR3 is built from 14 residues. Germline lookup yields CDR1 SGHRS and CDR2 YFSETQ.

The gene calls are TRBV2 and TRBJ1-2; D remains unclear. This CDR3 spans 11 amino acids. Germline CDR1 SNHLY, CDR2 FYNNEI. Trimming cost V 4 bases and J 6 bases, with 6 bases left between them. This CDR3 is CASSARDGYTF. The CDR3 DNA is TGTGCCAGCAGTGCTAGAGATGGCTACACCTTC.

The chain links TRBV28 to TRBJ2-7, with 7 bases that match TRBD1. The length of the CDR3 is 13 residues. Losses at the gene ends were 8 bases for V and 3 bases for J; bases not matched to a gene: 7. Germline assignment: CDR1 MDHEN and CDR2 SYDVKM. The CDR3 here is CASEYRDSYEQYF. The CDR3 nucleotides are TGTGCCAGCGAATACCGGGACAGCTACGAGCAGTACTTC.

This rearrangement joins TRBV28 to TRBJ2-1, with 7 bases identical to TRBD1. J lost 0 bases, V lost 6 bases, and 8 bases had no gene match. The CDR3 has 16 amino acids. The germline gives CDR1 MDHEN, CDR2 SYDVKM. The CDR3 loop reads CASRSGTESSYNEQFF. As DNA, the CDR3 is TGTGCCAGCAGGTCCGGGACAGAGAGCTCCTACAATGAGCAGTTCTTC.

This CDR3 reads CASSGTSGGVNNEQFF. The CDR3 coding sequence is TGTGCCAGCAGTGGGACTAGCGGGGGGGTAAACAATGAGCAGTTCTTC. V gene TRBV2 combines with J gene TRBJ2-1; TRBD2 matches 15 bases. The V segment lost 4 bases and the J segment 5 bases; nucleotides outside the gene matches: 3. The germline V gene has CDR1 SNHLY and CDR2 FYNNEI. The CDR3 spans 16 residues.

This clone was counted between two and nine times. V gene TRBV4-2 combines with J gene TRBJ1-5; D ambiguous. Looked up from germline, CDR1 is LGHNA and CDR2 is YNFKEQ. Trimming stripped 0 bases from V and 7 bases from J, with 7 bases between. The CDR3 has 13 residues. CDR3 coding DNA: TGTGCCAGCAGCCAAGATCTGGGCCAGCCCCAGCATTTT. Encoded protein: CASSQDLGQPQHF.

The chain couples TRBV5-4 to TRBJ2-2, with D unresolved. Germline CDR1 and CDR2: SGHNT and YYREEE (reference sequence). The CDR3 length is 15 residues. V lost 0 bases, J lost 1 base, and 7 bases lay in between. DNA for the CDR3: TGTGCCAGCAGCTTGGGATCACAGAACACCGGGGAGCTGTTTTTT. Amino acids: CASSLGSQNTGELFF.

The chain employs TRBV5-1 and TRBJ2-5; possible D gene TRBD2, 6 bases. Germline CDR1 SGHRS, CDR2 YFSETQ. CDR3 length: 15 residues. Trimming cost V 0 bases and J 5 bases, with 14 bases left between them. CDR3 DNA sequence: TGCGCCAGCAGCTTGGGGCCGCAGGCGGGGGAGACCCAGTACTTC. This encodes CASSLGPQAGETQYF.

The rearrangement uses TRBV7-9 and TRBJ2-5; tentative D call: TRBD1 (6 bases). Looked up from germline, CDR1 is SEHNR and CDR2 is FQNEAQ (reference sequence). This CDR3 is built from 15 residues. The V end lost 2 bases, the J end lost 5 bases, and 15 bases lay between the germline ends. The CDR3 DNA reads TGTGCCAGCAGCTTAATTGCAGGGGCTCGGGAGACCCAGTACTTC. This encodes CASSLIAGARETQYF.

The DNA of the CDR3 is TGTGCCAGCAGCCCCCAACACGACACTGAAGCTTTCTTT. Amino acid sequence: CASSPQHDTEAFF. The chain couples TRBV9 to TRBJ1-1; D not certain. Germline values: CDR1 SGDLS, CDR2 YYNGEE. The CDR3 is 13 residues long. With 4 bases removed from V and 3 bases from J, the gap between germline ends came to 10 bases.

V and J are TRBV19 and TRBJ1-2; no definite D call. The CDR3 consists of 14 residues. CDR1 is LNHDA, CDR2 SQIVND, per germline (reference sequence). Deletions cut 3 bases from V and 4 bases from J, with 12 bases between. This chain's CDR3 is CASSIGQPLYGYTF. The CDR3 DNA is TGTGCCAGTAGTATTGGGCAGCCGCTCTATGGCTACACCTTC.

J is TRBJ2-1 and V is TRBV19, with 8 bases matching TRBD2. The trim removed 5 bases at V and 6 bases at J, leaving 9 bases unmatched. Germline lookup yields CDR1 LNHDA and CDR2 SQIVND (reference sequence). The CDR3 runs 15 residues. CDR3 sequence: CASSPSGTRGNEQFF. CDR3 nucleotide sequence: TGTGCCAGTAGTCCATCCGGGACTAGGGGCAATGAGCAGTTCTTC.

The chain links TRBV27 to TRBJ2-5, with TRBD2 matching 8 bases. The germline CDR1 and CDR2 sequences are MNHEY and SMNVEV (reference sequence). V trimming: 5 bases; J trimming: 5 bases; junction bases outside the gene matches: 7. The CDR3 has 14 residues. CDR3 protein: CASSLSGRGETQYF. Written as DNA, the CDR3 is TGTGCCAGCAGTCTCAGCGGGAGAGGGGAGACCCAGTACTTC.

This rearrangement joins TRBV30 to TRBJ2-7, with D uncertain. The germline V gene encodes CDR1 GTSNPN and CDR2 SVGIG (reference sequence). The germline V and J ends were trimmed by 0 bases and 9 bases, with 9 bases remaining between them. The CDR3 sequence is 11 residues long. CDR3 nucleotide sequence: TGTGCCTGGAGTGTAAGTGGGCGGCAGTACTTC. Residues: CAWSVSGRQYF.

The chain is built from TRBV5-1 and TRBJ2-7, with 13 nucleotides matching TRBD2. V lost 3 bases, J lost 4 bases, and 10 bases stayed unmatched. The CDR3 consists of 17 residues. CDR1 SGHRS and CDR2 YFSETQ come from the germline V gene. The CDR3 reads CASSSGTSGMWEYEQYF. Here the CDR3 DNA reads TGCGCCAGCAGCTCCGGGACTAGCGGGATGTGGGAATACGAGCAGTACTTC.

The V call is TRBV15, the J call TRBJ2-1; 14 bases line up with TRBD2. Germline CDR1 LNHNV, CDR2 YYDKDF (reference sequence). Germline trimming cut 2 bases from V and 3 bases from J; bases unmatched to any gene: 6. The CDR3 sequence is 18 residues long. CDR3 sequence (DNA): TGTGCCACCAGCAGAAAAAGGACTAGCGGGGGGATCTACAATGAGCAGTTCTTC. Translating it yields CATSRKRTSGGIYNEQFF.

The chain links TRBV5-1 to TRBJ2-1; D is ambiguous. Germline V gene lookup returns CDR1 SGHRS and CDR2 YFSETQ. Trimming shortened V by 4 bases and J by 5 bases, and 13 bases separated the two germline ends. CDR3 length: 14 residues. The CDR3 loop reads CASSLQRSDNEQFF. CDR3 in DNA: TGCGCCAGCAGCCTCCAGAGGAGCGACAATGAGCAGTTCTTC.

This chain joins TRBV7-2 and TRBJ1-5; 7 positions agree with TRBD1. With V trimmed by 5 bases and J by 8 bases, 9 bases remained unmatched. Germline CDR1 reads SGHTA; CDR2 reads FQGNSA. There are 14 residues in the CDR3. The CDR3 is CASSPDREIKPQHF. DNA for the CDR3: TGTGCCAGCAGCCCCGACAGGGAGATTAAGCCCCAGCATTTT.

The chain is built from TRBV10-1 and TRBJ2-2; D possibly corresponds to TRBD1 (5 bases). Germline assignment: CDR1 WNHNN and CDR2 SYGVQD (reference sequence). The CDR3 length is 15 residues. Trimming took off 3 bases at V and 3 bases at J, with 11 bases between the two ends. The CDR3 sequence is CASSDQAGHTGELFF. Here the CDR3 DNA reads TGCGCCAGCAGTGACCAGGCAGGGCACACCGGGGAGCTGTTTTTT.

The rearrangement links TRBV28 to TRBJ2-5; 12 nucleotides match TRBD1. The CDR3 covers 17 residues. Losses at the gene ends were 6 bases for V and 2 bases for J; bases not matched to a gene: 10. Germline CDR1 MDHEN, CDR2 SYDVKM. The CDR3 bases are TGTGCCAGCAGCTCGGGACAGGGGGCTCGAGGGCAAGAGACCCAGTACTTC. This gives the protein CASSSGQGARGQETQYF.

This chain links TRBV6-1 with TRBJ1-6, with TRBD1 matching over 8 bases. V lost 2 bases to trimming and J lost 8 bases; unmatched junction nucleotides: 8. Germline-derived CDR1 and CDR2 are MNHNS and SASEGT. This CDR3 comprises 16 residues. In nucleotides, the CDR3 is TGTGCCAGCAGTGAAACCCTTACAGGGGGATATTCACCCCTCCACTTT. Amino acids: CASSETLTGGYSPLHF.

The V call is TRBV10-1, the J call TRBJ2-5, with 8 bases that match TRBD2. The junction had 3 bases not matched to a gene; V was cut back by 2 bases and J by 7 bases. This CDR3 is built from 13 residues. Germline CDR1 WNHNN, CDR2 SYGVQD (reference sequence). The chain's CDR3 is CASSEIREGTQYF. The CDR3, as DNA: TGCGCCAGCAGTGAGATCCGGGAGGGGACCCAGTACTTC.